The rows below give T cell receptor beta chains drawn from one sample of a study of regulatory and conventional T cells in RAG deficiency. Libraries were prepared by immunoSEQ multiplex PCR; TCRdb keeps only in-frame clonotypes and omits some of them. The table records around 12,000 clones, 85% to 95% of them present only once. The sample was also linked to a second study, of regulatory T cells.

What was sequenced was CD4+ effector T cells sorted from blood. The receptors originated from a human donor in good health. CDR3s include the opening cysteine and the closing phenylalanine or tryptophan. The order of the fields is clone size, V gene, D gene, J gene, CDR3 DNA, CDR3 protein. A D gene is named only where the DNA matches it firmly. Clone size is not always given. Where it is, it says once, few, many or a class for expanded clones.

>.|TRBV4-1|.|TRBJ1-4
TGCGCCAGCAGCCAAGAAGGGTCCAGGCAAAAACTGTTTTTT
CASSQEGSRQKLFF
>.|TRBV7-2|TRBD2|TRBJ2-1
TGTGCCAGCAGCTTAGGGCCTAGCGGCTACAATGAGCAGTTCTTC
CASSLGPSGYNEQFF
>.|TRBV11-2|TRBD2|TRBJ2-3
TGTGCCAGCAGCTTCCTAGCGGGGGGGACAGATACGCAGTATTTT
CASSFLAGGTDTQYF
>.|TRBV11-1|TRBD1|TRBJ2-5
TGTGCCAGCACCAAAACCGGGACAGGGCAAGAGACCCAGTACTTC
CASTKTGTGQETQYF
>.|TRBV29-1|.|TRBJ2-1
TGCAGCGCCACGCCCCAGGGCAATGAGCAGTTCTTC
CSATPQGNEQFF
>.|TRBV6-5|.|TRBJ1-3
TGTGCCAGCAGTGAATGGGTGGGAAACACCATATATTTT
CASSEWVGNTIYF
>.|TRBV6-5|.|TRBJ1-5
TGTGCCAGCAGTAGCCGGGATAGTAGCAATCAGCCCCAGCATTTT
CASSSRDSSNQPQHF
>.|TRBV11-2|.|TRBJ2-1
TGTGCCAGCAGCTCAGTTGTTTTGAGGCGGGACAATCTTGGGGAGCAGTTCTTC
CASSSVVLRRDNLGEQFF
>.|TRBV15|.|TRBJ1-1
TGTGCCACCGGGGAGGGGGATTCTAGCAATCACCAGAACACTGAAGCTTTCTTT
CATGEGDSSNHQNTEAFF
>.|TRBV5-6|.|TRBJ1-6
TGTGCCAGCAGCTGGCCGGGACGTTCACCCCTCCACTTT
CASSWPGRSPLHF
>once|TRBV28|.|TRBJ1-2
TGTGCCAGCGCCCCCGGGAACTATGGCTACACCTTC
CASAPGNYGYTF
>.|TRBV25-1|.|TRBJ1-5
TGTGCCAGCAGTGAAGGGGGGTTTGGCAATCAGCCCCAGCATTTT
CASSEGGFGNQPQHF
>.|TRBV30|TRBD2|TRBJ2-7
TGTGCCTGGGGAATAGCGGGTGTCTCCTACGAGCAGTACTTC
CAWGIAGVSYEQYF
>few|TRBV28|.|TRBJ1-3
TGTGCCAGCAGACCCTCCGGGACAGGAAACACCATATATTTT
CASRPSGTGNTIYF
>.|TRBV19|.|TRBJ2-5
TGTGCCAGTAGCCCCAGGGGCATCCAGACCCAGTACTTC
CASSPRGIQTQYF
>.|TRBV19|TRBD1|TRBJ2-1
TGTGCCAGTTCCACAGGGGGCCGACCCTACAATGAGCAGTTCTTC
CASSTGGRPYNEQFF
>.|TRBV19|.|TRBJ2-1
TGTGCCAGTAGTATGTTAGGGTGGGGGGTCCAATACAATGAGCAGTTCTTC
CASSMLGWGVQYNEQFF
>.|TRBV7-9|.|TRBJ1-5
TGTGCCAGCAGCTCCGAAGGTCCAGCTCAGCCCCAGCATTTT
CASSSEGPAQPQHF
>.|TRBV5-1|.|TRBJ1-1
TGCGCCAGCAGCTTGGTAGGGTCCAGGGGCACTGAAGCTTTCTTT
CASSLVGSRGTEAFF
>.|TRBV30|.|TRBJ1-5
TGTGCCTGGAGTACTAAGGAAGGGTCTCAGAATCAGCCCCAGCATTTT
CAWSTKEGSQNQPQHF
>once|TRBV6-1|.|TRBJ2-2
TGTGCCAGCAGTGCCCAGGGGCGCACCGGGGAGCTGTTTTTT
CASSAQGRTGELFF
>.|TRBV30|TRBD1|TRBJ2-7
TGTGCCTGGAGTCGACAGGGCTACGAGCAGTACTTC
CAWSRQGYEQYF
>.|TRBV27|TRBD2|TRBJ2-2
TGTGCCAGCAGAATCCGGGGACTAGCGGGAGATCACGGGGAGCTGTTTTTT
CASRIRGLAGDHGELFF
>.|TRBV6-5|.|TRBJ2-1
TGTGCCAGCAGTTACTCAAGAACGGGGTCCTACAATGAGCAGTTCTTC
CASSYSRTGSYNEQFF
>.|TRBV5-1|.|TRBJ1-2
TGCGCCAGCAGCTTGGGTACACAGGGTAACTATGGCTACACCTTC
CASSLGTQGNYGYTF
>.|TRBV29-1|TRBD1|TRBJ1-1
TGCAGCGTTTCTGCAGGGGGGGGGAACACTGAAGCTTTCTTT
CSVSAGGGNTEAFF
>.|TRBV28|.|TRBJ1-6
TGTGCCAGCAATCTGCACGGGCAAAATTCACCCCTCCACTTT
CASNLHGQNSPLHF
>once|TRBV30|.|TRBJ1-5
TGTGCCTGGAGTAAAGGCCCTCCCGAGGATCAGCCCCAGCATTTT
CAWSKGPPEDQPQHF
>.|TRBV23-1|TRBD1|TRBJ1-5
TGCGCCAGCAGTCAATCGTCCAAGGGGGCTAATCAGCCCCAGCATTTT
CASSQSSKGANQPQHF
>.|TRBV4-2|TRBD2|TRBJ2-2
TGTGCCAGCAGCCAAGAGTCATCTAGCGGGAACCTAAACACCGGGGAGCTGTTTTTT
CASSQESSSGNLNTGELFF
>.|TRBV5-1|.|TRBJ1-2
TGCGCCAGCAGCTTGGCCATGGGGGGACGGAGCTTTTATGGCTACACCTTC
CASSLAMGGRSFYGYTF
>.|TRBV4-1|.|TRBJ1-2
TGCGCCAGCAGCCAAGACGGGGGTGTCCGGGGGTGGTATGGCTACACCTTC
CASSQDGGVRGWYGYTF
>.|TRBV6-1|.|TRBJ1-6
TGTGCCAGCAGAGCATTAGGAGGACATAATTCACCCCTCCACTTT
CASRALGGHNSPLHF
>.|TRBV28|.|TRBJ1-5
TGTGCCAGCACCCCGTCGGGGGTAGGCAATCAGCCCCAGCATTTT
CASTPSGVGNQPQHF
>.|TRBV5-1|.|TRBJ2-3
TGCGCCAGCAGCAGAATTGGGAGAGACACAGATACGCAGTATTTT
CASSRIGRDTDTQYF
>.|TRBV7-9|.|TRBJ2-3
TGTGCCAGCAGCCTCCGGGGGAGCACAGATACGCAGTATTTT
CASSLRGSTDTQYF
>once|TRBV6-5|.|TRBJ1-6
TGTGCCAGCAGTTACGGGCCAGGGAATTCACCCCTCCACTTT
CASSYGPGNSPLHF
>.|TRBV28|.|TRBJ1-2
TGTGCCAGCAGTTTAGACAGACGGGGGCCTCGGGGCTACACCTTC
CASSLDRRGPRGYTF
>once|TRBV6-5|.|TRBJ1-1
TGTGCCAGCAGGAATCAAGCGAACACTGAAGCTTTCTTT
CASRNQANTEAFF
>once|TRBV30|TRBD2|TRBJ2-5
TGTGCCCGTTCAGGGACTAGCGGGAGGGGTCCGGAGACCCAGTACTTC
CARSGTSGRGPETQYF
>.|TRBV2|.|TRBJ2-7
TGTGCCTGCCACCGGGACCTCCCCCCCTACGAGCAGTACTTC
CACHRDLPPYEQYF
>.|TRBV5-1|.|TRBJ1-3
TGCGCCAGCACAGGCAACTCTGGAAACACCATATATTTT
CASTGNSGNTIYF
>.|TRBV7-9|TRBD1|TRBJ1-1
TGTGCCAGCACCTTATCGACAGGGGGCGAAGGAGCTTTCTTT
CASTLSTGGEGAFF
>.|TRBV18|.|TRBJ2-7
TGTGCCAGCTCGTCCCGGGGGCTCGGCTACGAGCAGTACTTC
CASSSRGLGYEQYF
>.|TRBV28|.|TRBJ2-1
TGTGCCAGCGGAACAACAGTGACCTACAATGAGCAGTTCTTC
CASGTTVTYNEQFF
>.|TRBV11-3|.|TRBJ2-1
TGTGCCAGCAGCTTAAGGGACGGTTCCTACAATGAGCAGTTCTTC
CASSLRDGSYNEQFF
>.|TRBV5-1|TRBD1|TRBJ2-2
TGCGCCAGCAGCGTTGGGACAGCCACCGGGGAGCTGTTTTTT
CASSVGTATGELFF
>.|TRBV7-3|TRBD1|TRBJ2-1
TGTGCCAGCAGCTCCTCAACCGGGACAGGGGGCAATGAGCAGTTCTTC
CASSSSTGTGGNEQFF
>.|TRBV6-5|.|TRBJ1-2
TGTGCCAGCAGTTACGGAAACAGGGCTGAAGATTATGGCTACACCTTC
CASSYGNRAEDYGYTF
>.|TRBV2|TRBD1|TRBJ2-5
TGTGCCAGCAGTGAAGAGGACAGGGGCCAAGAGACCCAGTACTTC
CASSEEDRGQETQYF
>.|TRBV10-2|.|TRBJ2-2
TGCGCCAGCAGTGAGATAGGGGGGACCGGGGAGCTGTTTTTT
CASSEIGGTGELFF
>.|TRBV7-7|TRBD2|TRBJ2-1
TGTGCTAGCAGCAAGACTAGCGGGGGTTTTTACAATGAGCAGTTCTTC
CASSKTSGGFYNEQFF
>.|TRBV27|.|TRBJ2-3
TGTGCCAGCAGTCCCCCCAAACCGGGACCCCCAGATACGCAGTATTTT
CASSPPKPGPPDTQYF
>.|TRBV5-1|TRBD1|TRBJ2-7
TGCGCCAGCAGCGCGGACAGGGGTGTTGTCGGCGAGCAGTACTTC
CASSADRGVVGEQYF